Listed below are T cell receptor beta chains from one sample, sequenced in a study of blood T cells in healthy people across ages. TCRdb called the 5' RACE reads again in MiXCR, with one record for every CDR3 protein. The table lists about 1.5 million distinct CDR3 sequences, approximately 42% of them singletons. The specimen was blood. These receptors were collected from a woman under 30 in good health. Both conserved end residues are part of each CDR3. The D gene is left open where the match is weak. Not every row has a clone size; where given, it reads once, few, many or a size class.

.	TRBJ2-7	few	TRBV4-2	TGTGCCAGCAGCCAGGGAGACCTCTACGAGCAGTACTTC	CASSQGDLYEQYF
.	TRBJ2-5	few	TRBV29-1	TGCACCGCAGTTAGGGGGTCCCAGTACTTC	CTAVRGSQYF
.	TRBJ2-1	few	TRBV7-2	TGTGCCAGCAGCCGAAGGGGGGGAGGCAGCGGAGAGGGGAATGAGCAGTTCTTC	CASSRRGGGSGEGNEQFF
TRBD1	TRBJ2-1	.	TRBV5-6	TGTGCCAGCAGCGGGGACAGGGGATTAGAAAATGAGCAGTTCTTC	CASSGDRGLENEQFF
.	TRBJ2-3	.	TRBV9	TGTGCCAGCAGCGTAGGGGACAGCGGGAGTAGTGGCAACCCGGATACGCAGTATTTT	CASSVGDSGSSGNPDTQYF
.	TRBJ1-1	few	TRBV7-2	TGTGCCAGCAGCTCCCTGGGAGGGGAAACTGAAGCTTTCTTT	CASSSLGGETEAFF
TRBD1	TRBJ1-6	.	TRBV6-6	TGTGCCAGCAACAAACAGGGGGCTTCCCATAATTCACCCCTCCACTTT	CASNKQGASHNSPLHF
.	TRBJ1-2	few	TRBV7-9	TGTGCCAGCAGCCCTGTTTTAAGGGGCGCACATAACTATGGCTACACCTTC	CASSPVLRGAHNYGYTF
.	TRBJ1-1	few	TRBV27	TGTGCCAGCAGTCCATCGCGGACAGTGAACACTGAAGCTTTCTTT	CASSPSRTVNTEAFF
.	TRBJ1-2	.	TRBV12-5	TGTGCTAGTGGTTTGATAGCGCCCTATGGCTACACCTTC	CASGLIAPYGYTF
.	TRBJ1-2	.	TRBV20-1	TGCAGTGGTCCAGGGTGGGGTGGCTACACCTTC	CSGPGWGGYTF
.	TRBJ1-1	.	TRBV4-1	TGCGCCAGCAGCCAACGTCCTTCTCCGGGTGGCAGAAGGGGCACTGAAGCTTTCTTT	CASSQRPSPGGRRGTEAFF
.	TRBJ1-2	.	TRBV5-1	TGCGCCAGCAGCTTGAACCAGGGAGGAGACTACACCTTC	CASSLNQGGDYTF
.	TRBJ1-1	.	TRBV7-9	TGTGCCAGCAGCTTAGAGAGAGGGATGAACACTGAAGCTTTCTTT	CASSLERGMNTEAFF
TRBD2	TRBJ2-1	.	TRBV3-1	TGTGCCAGCAGGTTATCAGGGACTAGCGGGAGGGCCGGTGAGCAGTTCTTC	CASRLSGTSGRAGEQFF
TRBD1	TRBJ1-5	.	TRBV20-1	TGCAGTGCTAGAGTTCTGGGACAGGGATACAATCAGCCCCAGCATTTT	CSARVLGQGYNQPQHF
TRBD1	TRBJ1-5	.	TRBV12-3/TRBV12-4	TGTGCCAGCGGTCTACAGGGGTCCAATCAGCCCCAGCATTTT	CASGLQGSNQPQHF